In its sample, the clone carrying this TCR beta chain was seen a few times. The entry originates in a study of blood T cell repertoires in COVID-19. Membership in each cohort depended on participant-reported clinical history. V was pared by 0 bases and J by 2 bases, with 0 bases of the junction left unmatched. Germline V CDR1 and CDR2: SGHRS, YFSETQ. The CDR3 length is 15 residues. How the authors handled the data: By means of reference gene primer amplification, nucleated cell counts were estimated. The assay was immunoSEQ multiplex PCR, and TCRdb's table has in-frame clones only and misses some. V and J calls and clone size are as listed in that table; D and trimming were resolved from the DNA. The sample carries roughly 180,000 clones, roughly 84% recorded once.

Sequencing was done on a sample of PBMCs or T cells enriched from blood (not recorded which). The receptor's source is a man aged 55-75 years who had recovered from COVID-19. V usage is TRBV5-1 and J usage is TRBJ2-7; 12 nucleotides match TRBD2. The chain's CDR3 is CASSLGLAGAYEQYF. For the CDR3, the DNA is TGCGCCAGCAGCTTGGGACTAGCGGGGGCCTACGAGCAGTACTTC.